These 26 T cell receptor beta chains originate from one sample sequenced in a study of blood T cell repertoires in COVID-19. TCRdb's copy holds only in-frame clones and misses some; the assay was immunoSEQ multiplex PCR. There are about 210,000 clones in the sample; more than 65% occur only once, and approximately 2% lies in the top ten. Sequenced material: peripheral blood. These receptors were taken from a man in his forties who had recovered from COVID-19.

The J gene is TRBJ2-7, the V gene TRBV4-1; maybe TRBD1 (6 bases). This CDR3 contains 14 residues. V shed 5 bases and J shed 3 bases, with 14 bases lying between them. Per germline, CDR1 MGHRA and CDR2 YSYEKL. Here the CDR3 reads CASSFRQDNYEQYF. CDR3 nucleotides: TGCGCCAGCAGCTTCCGACAGGACAACTACGAGCAGTACTTC.

The rearrangement links TRBV27 to TRBJ2-3; 12 bases fit TRBD2. CDR1 and CDR2 from the germline V gene are MNHEY and SMNVEV (reference sequence). Trimming at V came to 5 bases and at J to 4 bases, leaving 10 bases not matched to a gene. The CDR3 consists of 17 residues. CDR3 nucleotides: TGTGCCAGCAGTGCCCGACTAGCGGGAGTGTTGGCAGATACGCAGTATTTT. This encodes CASSARLAGVLADTQYF.

This chain links TRBV15 with TRBJ1-4; possibly TRBD1 for D (6 bases). Germline V gene data show CDR1 as LNHNV and CDR2 as YYDKDF (reference sequence). The CDR3 runs 19 residues. V lost 4 bases and J 0 bases, leaving 21 bases between the germline ends. The CDR3 bases are TGTGCCACCAGCACCCCCCCAGGGGCCGACACTGCAACTAATGAAAAACTGTTTTTT. Residues: CATSTPPGADTATNEKLFF.

The chain carries TRBV9 and TRBJ1-1, with 7 bases lining up with TRBD1. The CDR3 is 14 residues long. Germline CDR1 SGDLS, CDR2 YYNGEE. The V and J ends lost 2 bases and 2 bases, in that order; junction bases with no gene match: 3. The DNA of the CDR3 is TGTGCCAGCAGCGTCCGGACAGGAAACACTGAAGCTTTCTTT. This translates into CASSVRTGNTEAFF. Combining the CDR3 with reference TRBV9 and TRBJ1-1 gives the whole variable domain DSGVTQTPKHLITATGQRVTLRCSPRSGDLSVYWYQQSLDQGLQFLIQYYNGEERAKGNILERFSAQQFPDLHSELNLSSLELGDSALYFCASSVRTGNTEAFFGQGTRLTVV.

The gene calls are TRBV19 and TRBJ1-5; no clear D gene. The CDR3 has 14 residues. Germline V lookup: CDR1 LNHDA, CDR2 SQIVND (reference sequence). The V end was cut by 6 bases, the J end by 3 bases, with 12 bases between. CDR3 protein: CASSLREYNQPQHF. DNA of the CDR3: TGTGCCAGTAGCCTACGGGAGTACAATCAGCCCCAGCATTTT.

The genes are TRBV2 and TRBJ1-4; 9 bases agree with TRBD1. This CDR3 region has 13 residues. Germline V gene lookup returns CDR1 SNHLY and CDR2 FYNNEI. The V and J ends lost 6 bases and 8 bases, in that order; junction bases with no gene match: 4. The CDR3 loop reads CASRTGGEEKLFF. The DNA for the CDR3 is TGTGCCAGCAGGACAGGGGGGGAGGAAAAACTGTTTTTT.

The rearrangement uses TRBV6-1 and TRBJ1-3; D not certain. The CDR3 covers 16 residues. CDR1 is MNHNS, CDR2 SASEGT, per germline. V was cut by 0 bases and J by 4 bases, with 13 bases left in between. The CDR3: CASSEAIEVTGNTIYF. DNA for the CDR3: TGTGCCAGCAGTGAAGCGATCGAGGTAACCGGAAACACCATATATTTT.

This clone was seen a handful of times. V usage is TRBV19 and J usage is TRBJ1-1; D may be TRBD1 (5 bases). The V gene's germline CDR1 is LNHDA and CDR2 SQIVND (reference sequence). The V end was cut by 6 bases, the J end by 1 base, with 15 bases between. The CDR3 length is 15 residues. Here the CDR3 reads CASRTSGMWNTEAFF. The CDR3 DNA reads TGTGCCAGTAGGACATCAGGGATGTGGAACACTGAAGCTTTCTTT.

This rearrangement joins TRBV18 to TRBJ2-7; the match to TRBD2 covers 11 bases. Per the germline V gene, CDR1 is KGHSH and CDR2 is LQKENI. The trim removed 0 bases at V and 7 bases at J, leaving 8 bases unmatched. The CDR3 runs to 16 residues. The CDR3 region is CASSPPTSGISGEQYF. CDR3 sequence (DNA): TGTGCCAGCTCACCACCGACTAGCGGGATATCTGGGGAGCAGTACTTC.

The genes are TRBV7-2 and TRBJ1-2; 8 positions match TRBD1. Trimming took 6 bases from V and 3 from J; bases not matched to a gene: 12. The CDR3 is made up of 16 amino acids. Germline V gene lookup returns CDR1 SGHTA and CDR2 FQGNSA. The CDR3 sequence: CASRSKAGGADYGYTF. The CDR3 DNA reads TGTGCCAGCAGATCTAAAGCAGGGGGCGCGGACTATGGCTACACCTTC.

This sequence joins TRBV4-3 and TRBJ1-1; possible D gene TRBD1, 6 bases. CDR3 length: 16 amino acids. Germline assignment: CDR1 LGHNA and CDR2 YSLEER. The V end lost 0 bases, the J end lost 8 bases, and 19 bases lay between the germline ends. The CDR3 loop reads CASSQEQGERLSEAFF. The DNA for the CDR3 is TGCGCCAGCAGCCAAGAACAGGGTGAGCGACTTTCCGAAGCTTTCTTT.

The chain couples TRBV7-9 to TRBJ2-2; 8 nucleotides match TRBD2. This CDR3 contains 15 residues. The germline CDR1 and CDR2 sequences are SEHNR and FQNEAQ (reference sequence). V lost 2 bases and J lost 7; bases outside the gene matches: 6. The CDR3 here is CASSLSGGLSGELFF. The CDR3 coding sequence is TGTGCCAGCAGCTTAAGCGGGGGTCTCAGCGGGGAGCTGTTTTTT.

The chain combines TRBV2 with TRBJ2-5, with TRBD2 matching 7 bases. CDR1 is SNHLY and CDR2 is FYNNEI in the germline V gene. The V segment lost 5 bases and the J segment 2 bases; nucleotides outside the gene matches: 2. CDR3 length equals 13 residues. CDR3 DNA sequence: TGTGCCAGCAGTTGGGGGGGGCAAGAGACCCAGTACTTC. Its translation: CASSWGGQETQYF.

CDR3 sequence: CAIRERQGMNTEAFF. Written as DNA, the CDR3 is TGTGCCATCAGGGAAAGACAGGGAATGAACACTGAAGCTTTCTTT. V gene TRBV10-3 combines with J gene TRBJ1-1; 7 bases map to TRBD1. Trimming at V came to 6 bases and at J to 0 bases, leaving 7 bases not matched to a gene. This CDR3 comprises 15 residues. Germline CDR1 and CDR2: ENHRY and SYGVKD.

This chain links TRBV5-4 with TRBJ2-5; 11 bases line up with TRBD2. The CDR3 has 15 residues. Germline V gives CDR1 SGHNT, CDR2 YYREEE (reference sequence). Trimming removed 2 bases from V and 3 bases from J; junction bases left unmatched: 3. The CDR3 loop reads CASSLPGLAEETQYF. CDR3 coding DNA: TGTGCCAGCAGCTTACCGGGACTAGCGGAAGAGACCCAGTACTTC.

The chain combines TRBV5-1 with TRBJ2-3; D might be TRBD2 (6 bases). Germline CDR1 SGHRS, CDR2 YFSETQ. This CDR3 has 14 residues. Trimming took 7 bases from V and 5 from J, leaving 17 bases between them. Here the CDR3 DNA reads TGCGCCAGCCGCACGGGGGATTCTAGAGATACGCAGTATTTT. Encoded protein: CASRTGDSRDTQYF.

The rearrangement joins TRBV7-2 to TRBJ2-7; TRBD2 is a possible D gene (7 bases). The ends were cut back, 3 bases at V and 0 bases at J, with 18 bases in the middle. This CDR3 has 17 residues. CDR1 is SGHTA and CDR2 is FQGNSA in the germline V gene. CDR3 protein: CASSFSYGGAGSYEQYF. As DNA, the CDR3 is TGTGCCAGCAGCTTCTCATATGGGGGGGCGGGCTCCTACGAGCAGTACTTC.

This clone was observed a handful of times. V usage is TRBV19 and J usage is TRBJ2-7; 13 bases agree with TRBD2. Germline-derived CDR1 and CDR2 are LNHDA and SQIVND (reference sequence). Trimming at V came to 5 bases and at J to 6 bases, leaving 7 bases not matched to a gene. CDR3 size: 15 residues. Here the CDR3 reads CASSSVLAGGVEQYF. CDR3 bases: TGTGCCAGTAGTTCCGTACTAGCGGGGGGGGTCGAGCAGTACTTC.

The chain combines TRBV24-1 with TRBJ2-7; tentative D call: TRBD2 (5 bases). V lost 2 bases and J 3 bases, leaving 22 bases between the germline ends. CDR1 is KGHDR and CDR2 is SFDVKD in the germline V gene. The CDR3 loop spans 18 amino acids. CDR3 nucleotides: TGTGCCACCAGTGATTGGTCAGCGGACGGGATTCGGGACTACGAGCAGTACTTC. It encodes CATSDWSADGIRDYEQYF.

This clone was seen only once. The chain recombines TRBV10-1 with TRBJ2-7, with 9 bases identical to TRBD1. V was clipped by 6 bases and J by 4 bases; unmatched bases: 4. This CDR3 has 13 residues. Germline CDR1 reads WNHNN; CDR2 reads SYGVQD (reference sequence). DNA of the CDR3: TGCGCCAGCAGCGCTGACAGGGGGTACGAGCAGTACTTC. This encodes CASSADRGYEQYF.

The CDR3 here is CASSGSSGSGVSYNEQFF. Written as DNA, the CDR3 is TGTGCCAGTAGCGGGTCTAGCGGGAGTGGAGTCTCCTACAATGAGCAGTTCTTC. The chain has TRBV19 and TRBJ2-1; the match to TRBD2 covers 10 bases. This CDR3 is built from 18 residues. V shed 6 bases, J shed 0 bases, and the junction held 11 bases outside the gene matches. Germline CDR1 LNHDA, CDR2 SQIVND (reference sequence).

This clone has a single count. The chain joins TRBV19 to TRBJ1-3; weak D call: TRBD1 (5 bases). This CDR3 has 14 amino acids. V dropped 5 bases and J dropped 1 base, with 9 bases sitting between them. Germline V gene lookup returns CDR1 LNHDA and CDR2 SQIVND (reference sequence). In DNA, the CDR3 is TGTGCCAGTAGTCTAGGGACTTCTGGAAACACCATATATTTT. It encodes CASSLGTSGNTIYF.

The chain recombines TRBV27 with TRBJ2-1; 14 positions match TRBD2. This CDR3 has 19 amino acids. Trimming took 6 bases from V and 0 from J; bases not matched to a gene: 10. The germline CDR1 and CDR2 sequences are MNHEY and SMNVEV (reference sequence). CDR3 sequence reads: CASSPPRLAGGLSYNEQFF. In DNA form, the CDR3 reads TGTGCCAGCAGCCCACCCCGACTAGCGGGAGGGCTCTCCTACAATGAGCAGTTCTTC.

V and J are TRBV19 and TRBJ1-2; the D gene is possibly TRBD1 (5 bases). CDR3 length: 14 amino acids. Per germline, CDR1 LNHDA and CDR2 SQIVND (reference sequence). V was cut by 4 bases and J by 8 bases, with 17 bases left in between. CDR3 amino acids: CASSTAVGALGYTF. In DNA form, the CDR3 reads TGTGCCAGTAGTACCGCAGTAGGGGCGCTAGGCTACACCTTC.

The chain uses TRBV3-1 (or the pseudogene TRBV3-2) and TRBJ2-1, with TRBD2 matching over 8 bases. V lost 4 bases, J lost 6 bases, and 8 bases stayed unmatched. The CDR3 covers 15 residues. In germline, CDR1 is LGHDT, CDR2 YNNKEL (reference sequence). The CDR3 coding sequence is TGTGCCAGCAGCCTCGGGAGGGCCAACGGCAATGAGCAGTTCTTC. It is translated as CASSLGRANGNEQFF.

This clone was found a few times. This chain joins TRBV7-9 and TRBJ2-5; 10 positions match TRBD2. The length of the CDR3 is 15 residues. The trim removed 3 bases at V and 6 bases at J, leaving 7 bases unmatched. Per germline, CDR1 SEHNR and CDR2 FQNEAQ (reference sequence). In nucleotides, the CDR3 is TGTGCCAGCAGCTTCTCAGCGGGAGGGGAAAAGACCCAGTACTTC. Its translation: CASSFSAGGEKTQYF.